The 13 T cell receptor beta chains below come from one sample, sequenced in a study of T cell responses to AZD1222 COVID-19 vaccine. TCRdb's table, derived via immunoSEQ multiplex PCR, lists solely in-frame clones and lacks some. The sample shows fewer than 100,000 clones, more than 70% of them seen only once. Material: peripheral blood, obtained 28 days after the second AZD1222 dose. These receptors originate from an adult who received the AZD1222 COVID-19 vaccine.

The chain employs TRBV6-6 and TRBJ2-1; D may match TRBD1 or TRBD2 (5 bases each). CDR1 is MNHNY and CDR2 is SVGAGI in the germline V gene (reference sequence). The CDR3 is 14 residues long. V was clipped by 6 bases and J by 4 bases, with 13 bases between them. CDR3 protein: CASSSGASYNEQFF. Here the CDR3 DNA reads TGTGCCAGCAGCTCCGGGGCTTCATACAATGAGCAGTTCTTC.

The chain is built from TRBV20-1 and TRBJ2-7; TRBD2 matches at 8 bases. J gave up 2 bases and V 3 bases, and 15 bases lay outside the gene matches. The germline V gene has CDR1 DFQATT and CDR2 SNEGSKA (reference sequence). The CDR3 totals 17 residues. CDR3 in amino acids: CSASRASGWVEAYEQYF. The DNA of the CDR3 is TGCAGTGCTAGTAGGGCTAGCGGGTGGGTCGAGGCCTACGAGCAGTACTTC.

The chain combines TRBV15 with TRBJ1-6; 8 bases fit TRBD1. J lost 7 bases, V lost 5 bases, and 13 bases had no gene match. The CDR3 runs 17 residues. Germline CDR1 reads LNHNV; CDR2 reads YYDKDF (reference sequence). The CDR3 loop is CATSGPWQGARNSPLHF. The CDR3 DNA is TGTGCCACCAGCGGGCCGTGGCAGGGGGCGCGAAATTCACCCCTCCACTTT.

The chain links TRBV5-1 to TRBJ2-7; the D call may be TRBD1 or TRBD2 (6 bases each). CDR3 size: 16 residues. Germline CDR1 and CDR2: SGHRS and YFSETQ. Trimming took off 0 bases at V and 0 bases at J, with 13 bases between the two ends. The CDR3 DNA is TGCGCCAGCAGCTTGGAGACGGGGGCAACCTCCTACGAGCAGTACTTC. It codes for CASSLETGATSYEQYF.

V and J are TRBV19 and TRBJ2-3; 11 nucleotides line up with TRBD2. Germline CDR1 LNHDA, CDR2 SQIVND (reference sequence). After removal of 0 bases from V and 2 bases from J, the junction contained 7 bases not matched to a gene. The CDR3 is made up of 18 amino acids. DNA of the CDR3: TGTGCCAGTAGTATAGATCTTGGGACTAGCGGACTCACAGATACGCAGTATTTT. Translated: CASSIDLGTSGLTDTQYF. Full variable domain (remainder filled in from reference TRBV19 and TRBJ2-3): DGGITQSPKYLFRKEGQNVTLSCEQNLNHDAMYWYRQDPGQGLRLIYYSQIVNDFQKGDIAEGYSVSREKKESFPLTVTSAQKNPTAFYLCASSIDLGTSGLTDTQYFGPGTRLTVL.

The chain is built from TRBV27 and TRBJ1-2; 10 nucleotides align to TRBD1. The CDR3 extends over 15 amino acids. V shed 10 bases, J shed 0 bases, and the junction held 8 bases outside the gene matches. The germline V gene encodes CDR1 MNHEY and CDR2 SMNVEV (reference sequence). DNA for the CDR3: TGTGCCACCCCGGGACAGGGGCTTACTAACTATGGCTACACCTTC. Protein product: CATPGQGLTNYGYTF.

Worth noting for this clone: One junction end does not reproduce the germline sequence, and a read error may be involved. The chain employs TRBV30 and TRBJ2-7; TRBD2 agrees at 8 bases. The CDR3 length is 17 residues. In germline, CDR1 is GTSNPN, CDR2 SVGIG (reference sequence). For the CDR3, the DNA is TGTGCATGGACTATCGGGCGAACCAGCGGGAGTGTGTACGAGCAGTACTTC. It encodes CAWTIGRTSGSVYEQYF.

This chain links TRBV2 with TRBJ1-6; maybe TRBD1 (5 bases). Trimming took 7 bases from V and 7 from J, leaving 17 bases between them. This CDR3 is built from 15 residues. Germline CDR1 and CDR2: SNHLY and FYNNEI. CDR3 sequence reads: CASIPRDQQNSPLHF. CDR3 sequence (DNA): TGTGCCAGCATCCCAAGGGACCAGCAGAATTCACCCCTCCACTTT.

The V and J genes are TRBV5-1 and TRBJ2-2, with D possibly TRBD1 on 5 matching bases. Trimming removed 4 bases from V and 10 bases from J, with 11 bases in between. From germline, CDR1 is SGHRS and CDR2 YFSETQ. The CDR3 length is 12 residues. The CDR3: CASSPDTPELFF. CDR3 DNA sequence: TGCGCCAGCAGCCCGGACACCCCGGAGCTGTTTTTT.

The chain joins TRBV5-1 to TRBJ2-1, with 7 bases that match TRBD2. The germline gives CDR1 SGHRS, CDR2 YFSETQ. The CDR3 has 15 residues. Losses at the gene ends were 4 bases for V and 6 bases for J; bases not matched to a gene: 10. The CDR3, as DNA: TGCGCCAGCAGCCCGAGCGGGATAGACTCCAATGAGCAGTTCTTC. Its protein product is CASSPSGIDSNEQFF.

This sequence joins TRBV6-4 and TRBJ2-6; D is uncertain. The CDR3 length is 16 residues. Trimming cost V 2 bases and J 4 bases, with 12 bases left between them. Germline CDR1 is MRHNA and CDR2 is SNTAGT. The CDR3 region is CASSDGPATGANVLTF. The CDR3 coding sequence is TGTGCCAGCAGTGACGGTCCAGCAACCGGGGCCAACGTCCTGACTTTC.

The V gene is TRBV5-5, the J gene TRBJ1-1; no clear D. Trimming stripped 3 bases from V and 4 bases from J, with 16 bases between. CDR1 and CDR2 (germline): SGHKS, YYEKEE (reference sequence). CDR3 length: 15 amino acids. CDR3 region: CASSSSSGVGTEAFF. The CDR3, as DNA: TGTGCCAGCAGCTCCTCTTCGGGAGTCGGCACTGAAGCTTTCTTT.

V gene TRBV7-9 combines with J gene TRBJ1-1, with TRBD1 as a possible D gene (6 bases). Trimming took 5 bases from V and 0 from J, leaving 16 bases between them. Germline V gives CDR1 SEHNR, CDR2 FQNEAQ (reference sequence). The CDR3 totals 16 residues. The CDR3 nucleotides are TGTGCCAGCAGCCCGAGAGGGGGGAGCATGAACACTGAAGCTTTCTTT. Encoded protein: CASSPRGGSMNTEAFF.